This T cell receptor beta chain was captured by sequencing in a study of shared clonotypes between healthy human individuals. Turning to this clone: What it binds is unknown.

Germline V CDR1 and CDR2: SQVTM, ANQGSEA. V lost 8 bases, J lost 0 bases, and 14 bases lay in between. The length of the CDR3 is 14 residues. Here immunoSEQ multiplex PCR was the method, and the copy in TCRdb shows in-frame clones only, minus some. Among roughly 1,500,000 clones listed, roughly 98% were seen once. From CD4+ cells came CD45RA+ naive and CD45RA-negative memory subsets. Study outcomes and limitations: Although depth was large, rarefaction showed that sequencing of the sorted subsets was incomplete. Naive CD4 clonotypes were shared across several donors at about 5.2%.

V usage is TRBV29-1 and J usage is TRBJ1-3, with D possibly TRBD1 on 6 matching bases. The sample taken for sequencing was naive CD4+ T cells sorted from blood. This sample's subset: CD45RA+ positively selected. The receptor's source is a man aged 30 to 45 in good health. CDR3 nucleotides: TGCAGCATATTACAGGGAAGCTCTGGAAACACCATATATTTT. Translating gives CSILQGSSGNTIYF. Combining the CDR3 with reference TRBV29-1 and TRBJ1-3 gives the whole variable domain SAVISQKPSRDICQRGTSLTIQCQVDSQVTMMFWYRQQPGQSLTLIATANQGSEATYESGFVIDKFPISRPNLTFSTLTVSNMSPEDSSIYLCSILQGSSGNTIYFGEGSWLTVV.